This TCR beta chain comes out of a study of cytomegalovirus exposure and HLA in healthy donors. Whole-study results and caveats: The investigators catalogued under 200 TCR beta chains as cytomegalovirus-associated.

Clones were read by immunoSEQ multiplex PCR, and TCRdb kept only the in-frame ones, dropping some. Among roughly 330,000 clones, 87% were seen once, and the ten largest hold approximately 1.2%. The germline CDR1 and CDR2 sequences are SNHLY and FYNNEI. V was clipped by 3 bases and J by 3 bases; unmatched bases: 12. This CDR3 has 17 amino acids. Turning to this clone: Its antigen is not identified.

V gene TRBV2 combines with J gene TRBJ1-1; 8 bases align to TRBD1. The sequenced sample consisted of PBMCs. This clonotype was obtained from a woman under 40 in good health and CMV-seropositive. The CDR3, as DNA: TGTGCCAGCAGTGACTTACAGGGGGAGTCGGGGGACACTGAAGCTTTCTTT. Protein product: CASSDLQGESGDTEAFF.